The T cell receptor beta chain described here comes from a study of cytomegalovirus exposure and HLA in healthy donors. The study, taken as a whole, reports: The study dropped some indistinguishable V segments, TRBV6-2 and TRBV6-3 among them.

Use of 60 Vbeta and 13 Jbeta primers characterized the PCR. The data were produced by immunoSEQ multiplex PCR, yet TCRdb's version contains in-frame clones alone and is incomplete. The table has over 150,000 clones, about four fifths seen once; the top ten hold around 2.8%. Details on this clone: Its antigen remains unknown.

Germline-derived CDR1 and CDR2 are SEHNR and FQNEAQ (reference sequence). V was pared by 4 bases and J by 8 bases, with 7 bases of the junction left unmatched. This CDR3 has 15 residues. The chain is built from TRBV7-9 and TRBJ2-1, with TRBD1 matching 11 bases. This clonotype was sampled from a man aged 18 to 35 in good health and CMV-seronegative. Sequencing input: PBMCs. CDR3 sequence reads: CASSSGTGGGDEQFF. In DNA form, the CDR3 reads TGTGCCAGCAGCTCCGGGACAGGGGGAGGCGATGAGCAGTTCTTC.